This T cell receptor (beta chain) is from a study of T cells after yellow fever vaccination. Overall study context: Preparation used SMART-Seq v4 Ultra Low Input for the low-cell-number fractions. Overall study findings and caveats: Clonotypes appearing in both CD4 and CD8 compartments existed, and their share was small.

TCRdb itself ran the 5' RACE reads through MiXCR, one entry per CDR3 protein. The top ten hold roughly 0.86% of the sample, which has about 240,000 distinct CDR3 sequences, 6.9% seen once. This CDR3 contains 16 residues. Germline V CDR1 and CDR2: SEHNR, FQNEAQ (reference sequence). V was clipped by 5 bases and J by 6 bases, with 19 bases between them. Many counts were recorded for this clonotype. Its cognate antigen is unknown. This chain uses TRBV7-9 with TRBJ2-2; D is perhaps TRBD1 or TRBD2 (5 bases each). Material: CD4+ T cells sorted from PBMCs, obtained 15 days after the yellow fever booster vaccination. The TCR originated in a man between 25 and 39 years old who received the YFV17D yellow fever vaccine. CDR3 bases: TGTGCCAGCAGCCCCAGAGGGGCAACGGGCGCCGGGGAGCTGTTTTTT. Its protein is CASSPRGATGAGELFF.